One and the same sample provided the 15 T cell receptor beta chains below, sequenced in a study of T cell clonality in common variable immunodeficiency. The assay was immunoSEQ multiplex PCR, and TCRdb's table has in-frame clones only and misses some. The sample shows 40,000 to 65,000 clones, no singletons; the ten largest hold about 3.4%. The sample was peripheral blood mononuclear cells. All receptors come from a person aged 18 to 75 in good health.

This clone was seen at least ten times. This same CDR3 is encoded by further DNA sequences in the sample. The DNA read from the CDR3 is TGCAGTGCTAGAGGACAGGGGGTCTCCTACGAG. It is translated as CSARGQGVSYE. The full-length CDR3 reads as CSARGQGVSYEQYF. This chain connects TRBV20-1 to TRBJ2-7, with 9 bases aligning to TRBD1. The CDR3 goes on 3 residues after the read ends, and that part is filled in from the germline J gene. The CDR3 has 14 residues. With V trimmed by 1 base and J by 0 bases, 1 base remained unmatched. The germline V gene has CDR1 DFQATT and CDR2 SNEGSKA (reference sequence).

This clone was detected a few times. The read comes to an end 3 residues before the CDR3 does, leaving the germline J gene to fill in the end. This sequence joins TRBV30 and TRBJ1-6; D ambiguous. This CDR3 region has 14 residues. Trimming cost V 1 base and J 7 bases, with 11 bases left between them. Germline CDR1 and CDR2: GTSNPN and SVGIG (reference sequence). This chain's CDR3 is CAWSAYSRNSPLHF. Partial CDR3 DNA: TGTGCCTGGAGTGCCTACAGTAGAAATTCACCC. Variable domain in full (rest from reference TRBV30 and TRBJ1-6): SQTIHQWPATLVQPVGSPLSLECTVEGTSNPNLYWYRQAAGRGLQLLFYSVGIGQISSEVPQNLSASRPQDRQFILSSKKLLLSDSGFYLCAWSAYSRNSPLHFGNGTRLTVT.

This clone came up many times. Read coverage stops 3 residues before the CDR3 terminus; the germline J gene supplies the remainder. The chain links TRBV12-3 or TRBV12-4 to TRBJ2-4, with 9 bases fitting TRBD1. V lost 5 bases, J lost 5 bases, and 4 bases stayed unmatched. The CDR3 has 14 amino acids. Here the CDR3 reads CASSTRDRENIQYF. The CDR3 DNA, read in part, is TGTGCCAGCAGTACCCGGGACAGGGAAAACATT.

This clone was recorded at least ten times. The read terminates 3 residues ahead of where the CDR3 ends, so the germline J gene completes it. The chain joins TRBV5-1 to TRBJ1-2; D gene ambiguous. The CDR3 covers 13 residues. The germline CDR1 and CDR2 sequences are SGHRS and YFSETQ. CDR3 DNA (partial): TGCGCCAGCAGCCACGGACCAACGGGGGGC. Protein product: CASSHGPTGG. The whole CDR3 reads CASSHGPTGGYTF.

This clone was observed many times. The sequenced fragment ends 3 residues before the CDR3 boundary, so the rest is inferred from the germline J gene. The chain employs TRBV23-1 and TRBJ2-3, with D maybe TRBD1 (5 bases). TRBV23-1 qualifies as an ORF whose function is uncertain. V was trimmed by 6 bases and J by 3 bases, leaving 10 bases between them. The CDR3 is 13 residues long. Here the CDR3 reads CASSNRGTDTQYF. The sequenced CDR3 bases are TGCGCCAGCAGCAATAGGGGTACAGATACG.

This clone was counted many times. Read data end 3 residues before the CDR3 end; the end is taken from the germline J gene. The rearrangement joins TRBV19 to TRBJ2-3, with D unresolved. The CDR3 has 15 amino acids. Trimming removed 0 bases at V and 4 bases at J, with 11 bases between. CDR1 and CDR2 (germline): LNHDA, SQIVND (reference sequence). The CDR3: CASSIEARVADTQYF. The part of the CDR3 DNA that was read is TGTGCCAGTAGTATAGAGGCCCGGGTAGCAGATACG.

This clone showed up many times. Sequencing ends 3 residues short of the CDR3 end; the germline J gene provides the rest. V and J are TRBV5-1 and TRBJ1-1, with D possibly being TRBD1 (5 bases). CDR3 length equals 15 residues. CDR1 is SGHRS, CDR2 YFSETQ, per germline. Trimming took 0 bases from V and 6 from J, leaving 15 bases between them. The CDR3 region is CASSLDRRGAAEAFF. The part of the CDR3 DNA that was read is TGCGCCAGCAGCTTGGATCGAAGGGGCGCGGCTGAA.

Note on this clone: The CDR3 is cut off 3 residues early in the read; its end comes from the germline J gene. The rearrangement joins TRBV19 to TRBJ2-3; TRBD1 aligns across 10 bases. Germline V gene data show CDR1 as LNHDA and CDR2 as SQIVND (reference sequence). This CDR3 has 15 amino acids. CDR3 sequence reads: CASKRGQGSNQPQYF. The sequenced part of the CDR3 DNA is TGTGCCAGTAAGAGGGGACAGGGGAGCAATCAGCCG. Full variable domain (rest looked up from reference TRBV19 and TRBJ2-3): DGGITQSPKYLFRKEGQNVTLSCEQNLNHDAMYWYRQDPGQGLRLIYYSQIVNDFQKGDIAEGYSVSREKKESFPLTVTSAQKNPTAFYLCASKRGQGSNQPQYFGPGTRLTVL.

This clone was observed at least ten times. The CDR3 is cut off 3 residues early in the read; its end comes from the germline J gene. The V call is TRBV5-1, the J call TRBJ2-3; 8 nucleotides line up with TRBD2. Germline lookup yields CDR1 SGHRS and CDR2 YFSETQ. The junction had 6 bases not matched to a gene; V was cut back by 6 bases and J by 3 bases. The CDR3 consists of 14 residues. The CDR3 bases that were read are TGCGCCAGCAACCGGGGGGGGAGAACAGATACG. Translation gives CASNRGGRTDT. The whole CDR3 sequence is CASNRGGRTDTQYF.

This clone appeared many times. Coverage ceases 3 residues before the CDR3 finishes, and the germline J gene fills in the end. V and J are TRBV5-1 and TRBJ2-1, with D possibly TRBD2 on 6 matching bases. V was cut by 0 bases and J by 8 bases, with 12 bases left in between. The CDR3 covers 14 residues. Germline CDR1 and CDR2: SGHRS and YFSETQ. CDR3 protein: CASSLDSGRDEQFF. CDR3 DNA (partial): TGCGCCAGCAGCTTGGATAGCGGCCGGGATGAG.

This clone was seen at least ten times. The read falls 3 residues short of the CDR3 end, and the missing part is taken from the germline J gene. The chain carries TRBV30 and TRBJ2-2; D possibly matches TRBD1 or TRBD2 (5 bases each). The CDR3 totals 15 residues. CDR1 is GTSNPN and CDR2 is SVGIG in the germline V gene (reference sequence). The V and J ends lost 8 bases and 7 bases respectively, with 23 bases between them. The sequenced part of the CDR3 DNA is TGTGCCCTCCACGGGTGGGGTGAGAGGGGCGGGGAG. It specifies CALHGWGERGGE. The whole CDR3 sequence is CALHGWGERGGELFF.

This clone has at least ten counts. CDR3 region: CAISVVSLNEQFF. The covered CDR3 bases are TGTGCCATCAGTGTTGTTAGTCTGAATGAG. This rearrangement joins TRBV10-3 to TRBJ2-1; D unclear. The CDR3 end falls 3 residues outside the read, so it is completed with the germline J gene. Deletions cut 4 bases from V and 7 bases from J, with 11 bases between. Germline V lookup: CDR1 ENHRY, CDR2 SYGVKD. This CDR3 is 13 amino acids long.

This clone occurred many times. One end of the junction is discordant with germline, which a read error may explain. The read ends 3 residues shy of where the CDR3 ends; the end is completed using the germline J gene. V usage is TRBV4-2 and J usage is TRBJ2-7; no clear D gene. Germline CDR1 is LGHNA and CDR2 is YNFKEQ. CDR3 size: 13 residues. CDR3 in amino acids: CASSQDLVYEQYF. The CDR3 bases that were read are TGCGCCAGCAGCCAAGATCTAGTGTACGAG.

In its sample, this clone was seen many times. Sequencing ends 3 residues short of the CDR3 end; the germline J gene provides the rest. This chain connects TRBV18 to TRBJ2-3; 7 bases map to TRBD2. From germline, CDR1 is KGHSH and CDR2 LQKENI. The CDR3 is made up of 13 amino acids. CDR3 in amino acids: CASSPRDYDAQYF. The covered CDR3 bases are TGTGCCAGCTCACCGAGGGACTACGACGCG.

A word on this clone: The read falls 3 residues short of the CDR3 end, and the missing part is taken from the germline J gene. The chain combines TRBV2 with TRBJ1-4; possible D gene TRBD1, 5 bases. In germline, CDR1 is SNHLY, CDR2 FYNNEI. The CDR3 length is 13 residues. The CDR3 reads CASTGEWNSPLFF. CDR3 DNA, as far as it was read: TGTGCCAGCACGGGGGAGTGGAACTCACCA. Together with reference TRBV2 and TRBJ1-4, the CDR3 gives the full variable domain: EPEVTQTPSHQVTQMGQEVILRCVPISNHLYFYWYRQILGQKVEFLVSFYNNEISEKSEIFDDQFSVERPDGSNFTLKIRSTKLEDSAMYFCASTGEWNSPLFFGSGTQLSVL.